This T cell receptor beta chain was profiled in a study of cytomegalovirus exposure and HLA in healthy donors. Only in-frame clones appear in the TCRdb table, and some are missing; sequencing was by immunoSEQ multiplex PCR. The sample yields a few hundred thousand clones, 75% to 90% seen once. Findings and limits, study-wide: Some TCR beta chains (roughly 150 of them) were listed as cytomegalovirus-associated.

With regard to this clone: What it recognizes is unknown.

CDR1 SGHRS and CDR2 YFSETQ come from the germline V gene. The CDR3 extends over 13 amino acids. Deletions cut 4 bases from V and 2 bases from J, with 9 bases between. The chain couples TRBV5-1 to TRBJ2-5, with TRBD2 as a possible D gene (5 bases). Sequenced material: PBMCs. The source of this sequence is a woman between 18 and 29 years old in good health and CMV-seronegative. The CDR3 reads CASSLLVQETQYF. The DNA of the CDR3 is TGCGCCAGCAGCCTACTAGTGCAAGAGACCCAGTACTTC.